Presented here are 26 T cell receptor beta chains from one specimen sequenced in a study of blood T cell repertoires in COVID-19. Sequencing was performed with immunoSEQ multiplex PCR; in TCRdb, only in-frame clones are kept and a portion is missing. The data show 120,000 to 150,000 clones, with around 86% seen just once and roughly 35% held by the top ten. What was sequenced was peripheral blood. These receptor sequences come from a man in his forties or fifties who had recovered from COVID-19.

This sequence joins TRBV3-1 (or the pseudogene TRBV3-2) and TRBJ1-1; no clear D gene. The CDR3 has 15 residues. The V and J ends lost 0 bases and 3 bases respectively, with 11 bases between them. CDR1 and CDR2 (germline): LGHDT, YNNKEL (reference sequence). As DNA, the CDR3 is TGTGCCAGCAGCCAAGATCCAGTCATGGACACTGAAGCTTTCTTT. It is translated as CASSQDPVMDTEAFF.

CDR3 protein: CASSPTGTSGGAITDTQYF. In nucleotides, the CDR3 is TGTGCCAGCAGCCCAACCGGGACTAGCGGGGGGGCCATCACAGATACGCAGTATTTT. The chain has TRBV9 and TRBJ2-3, with TRBD2 identical over 16 bases. Germline loops: CDR1 SGDLS, CDR2 YYNGEE. This CDR3 is built from 19 residues. V was clipped by 4 bases and J by 2 bases; unmatched bases: 10.

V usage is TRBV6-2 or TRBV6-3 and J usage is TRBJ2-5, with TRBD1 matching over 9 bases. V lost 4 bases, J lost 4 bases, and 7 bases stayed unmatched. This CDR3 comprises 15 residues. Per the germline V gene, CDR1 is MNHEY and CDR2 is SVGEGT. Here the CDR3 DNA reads TGTGCCAGCAGTTTGACAGGGGGTTCAACAGAGACCCAGTACTTC. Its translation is CASSLTGGSTETQYF.

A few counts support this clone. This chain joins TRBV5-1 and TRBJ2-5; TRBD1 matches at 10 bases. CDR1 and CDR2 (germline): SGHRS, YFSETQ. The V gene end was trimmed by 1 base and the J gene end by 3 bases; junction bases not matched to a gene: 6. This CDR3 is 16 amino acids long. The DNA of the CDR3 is TGCGCCAGCAGCTTGATGGGACAGGGGATTGAAGAGACCCAGTACTTC. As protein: CASSLMGQGIEETQYF.

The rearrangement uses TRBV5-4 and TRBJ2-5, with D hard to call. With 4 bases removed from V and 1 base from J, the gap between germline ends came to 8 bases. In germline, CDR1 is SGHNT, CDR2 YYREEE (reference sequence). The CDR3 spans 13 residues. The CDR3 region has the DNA TGTGCCAGCAGCCCCTCGTCCCAAGAGACCCAGTACTTC. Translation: CASSPSSQETQYF.

The CDR3 region is CATPGAEVTNEKLFF. CDR3 nucleotides: TGTGCCACCCCTGGCGCAGAGGTAACTAATGAAAAACTGTTTTTT. The rearrangement links TRBV10-3 to TRBJ1-4; D remains unclear. The CDR3 covers 15 residues. Trimming left V 10 bases short and J 1 base short, with 16 bases between. Germline V gene data show CDR1 as ENHRY and CDR2 as SYGVKD.

The CDR3 DNA reads as TGTGCCAGCAGCGTAGAGGATAGCGGGGGCAAGCAGTTCTTC. Translating gives CASSVEDSGGKQFF. The rearrangement uses TRBV9 and TRBJ2-1; 9 bases fit TRBD2. V was clipped by 0 bases and J by 11 bases; unmatched bases: 6. This CDR3 comprises 14 residues. Germline V gene sequence: CDR1 SGDLS, CDR2 YYNGEE.

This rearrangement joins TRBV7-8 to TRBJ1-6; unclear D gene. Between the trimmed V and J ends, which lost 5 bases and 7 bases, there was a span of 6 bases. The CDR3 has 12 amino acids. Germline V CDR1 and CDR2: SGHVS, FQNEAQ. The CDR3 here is CASSRSNSPLHF. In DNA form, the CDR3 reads TGTGCCAGCAGCCGGAGCAATTCACCCCTCCACTTT.

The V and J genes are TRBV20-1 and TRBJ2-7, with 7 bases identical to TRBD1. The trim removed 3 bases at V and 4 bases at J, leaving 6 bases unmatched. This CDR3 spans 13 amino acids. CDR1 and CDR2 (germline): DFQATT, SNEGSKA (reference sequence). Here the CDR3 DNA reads TGCAGTGCTAGTGTACAGGGGATATACGAGCAGTACTTC. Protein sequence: CSASVQGIYEQYF.

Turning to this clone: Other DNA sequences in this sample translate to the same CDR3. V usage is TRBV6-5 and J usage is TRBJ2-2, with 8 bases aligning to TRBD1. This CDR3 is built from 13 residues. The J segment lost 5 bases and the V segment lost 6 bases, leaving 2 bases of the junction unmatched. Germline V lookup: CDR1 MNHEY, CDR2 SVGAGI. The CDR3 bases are TGTGCCAGCAGGCGGACAGGGACCGGGGAGCTGTTTTTT. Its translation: CASRRTGTGELFF.

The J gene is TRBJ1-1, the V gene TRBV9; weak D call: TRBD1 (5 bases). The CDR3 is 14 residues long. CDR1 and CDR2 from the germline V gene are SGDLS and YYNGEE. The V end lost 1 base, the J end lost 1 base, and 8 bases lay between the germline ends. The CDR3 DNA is TGTGCCAGCAGCGTAACAGGAAAGAACACTGAAGCTTTCTTT. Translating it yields CASSVTGKNTEAFF.

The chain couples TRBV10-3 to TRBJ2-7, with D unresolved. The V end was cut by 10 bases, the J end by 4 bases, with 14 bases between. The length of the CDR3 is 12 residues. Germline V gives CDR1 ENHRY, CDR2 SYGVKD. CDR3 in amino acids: CATRSPSYEQYF. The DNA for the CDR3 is TGTGCCACCCGGAGCCCCTCTTACGAGCAGTACTTC.

The CDR3 coding sequence is TGCGCCAGCAGGGCAGGGCCCGGGCTTGAGACCCAGTACTTC. It specifies CASRAGPGLETQYF. The V and J genes are TRBV5-1 and TRBJ2-5, with D possibly being TRBD1 (5 bases). V was clipped by 5 bases and J by 5 bases, with 16 bases between them. Germline loops: CDR1 SGHRS, CDR2 YFSETQ. The CDR3 length is 14 residues.

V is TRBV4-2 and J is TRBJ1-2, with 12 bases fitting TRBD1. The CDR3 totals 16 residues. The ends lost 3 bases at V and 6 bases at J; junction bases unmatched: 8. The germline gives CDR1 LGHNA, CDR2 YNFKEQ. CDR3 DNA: TGTGCCAGCAGCCAGAAGCCGGGACAGGGGGCGGATGGCTACACCTTC. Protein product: CASSQKPGQGADGYTF.

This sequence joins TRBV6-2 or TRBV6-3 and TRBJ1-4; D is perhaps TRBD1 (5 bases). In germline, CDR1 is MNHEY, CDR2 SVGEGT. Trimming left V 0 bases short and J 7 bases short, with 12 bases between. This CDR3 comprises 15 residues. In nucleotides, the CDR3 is TGTGCCAGCAGTTACTCCGGGGGGATAGGTGAAAAACTGTTTTTT. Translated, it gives CASSYSGGIGEKLFF.

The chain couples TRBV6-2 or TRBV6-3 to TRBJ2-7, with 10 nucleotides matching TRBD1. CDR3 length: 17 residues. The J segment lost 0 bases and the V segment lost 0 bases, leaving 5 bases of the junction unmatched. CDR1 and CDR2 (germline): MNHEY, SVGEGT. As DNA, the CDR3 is TGTGCCAGCAGTTACTCGTTCCGGACAGGGGGCTCCTACGAGCAGTACTTC. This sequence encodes CASSYSFRTGGSYEQYF.

The CDR3 reads CASGLDRGNTGELFF. DNA of the CDR3: TGTGCCAGCGGCCTGGACAGGGGGAACACCGGGGAGCTGTTTTTT. The J gene is TRBJ2-2, the V gene TRBV2; 9 nucleotides align to TRBD1. Germline assignment: CDR1 SNHLY and CDR2 FYNNEI. The CDR3 is 15 residues long. V shed 8 bases, J shed 1 base, and the junction held 5 bases outside the gene matches.

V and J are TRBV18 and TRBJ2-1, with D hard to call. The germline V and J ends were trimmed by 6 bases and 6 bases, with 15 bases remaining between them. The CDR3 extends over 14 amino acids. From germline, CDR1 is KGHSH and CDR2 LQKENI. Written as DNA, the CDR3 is TGTGCCAGCTCCCCGACTGGCGGTACCAATGAGCAGTTCTTC. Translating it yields CASSPTGGTNEQFF. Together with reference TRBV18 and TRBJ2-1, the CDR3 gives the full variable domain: NAGVMQNPRHLVRRRGQEARLRCSPMKGHSHVYWYRQLPEEGLKFMVYLQKENIIDESGMPKERFSAEFPKEGPSILRIQQVVRGDSAAYFCASSPTGGTNEQFFGPGTRLTVL.

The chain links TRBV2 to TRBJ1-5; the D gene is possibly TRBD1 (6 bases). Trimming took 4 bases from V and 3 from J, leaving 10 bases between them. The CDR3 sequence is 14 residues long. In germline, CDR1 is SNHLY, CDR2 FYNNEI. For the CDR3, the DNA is TGTGCCAGCAGTGGCCGACAGGCCAATCAGCCCCAGCATTTT. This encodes CASSGRQANQPQHF. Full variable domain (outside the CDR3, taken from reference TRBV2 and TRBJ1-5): EPEVTQTPSHQVTQMGQEVILRCVPISNHLYFYWYRQILGQKVEFLVSFYNNEISEKSEIFDDQFSVERPDGSNFTLKIRSTKLEDSAMYFCASSGRQANQPQHFGDGTRLSIL.

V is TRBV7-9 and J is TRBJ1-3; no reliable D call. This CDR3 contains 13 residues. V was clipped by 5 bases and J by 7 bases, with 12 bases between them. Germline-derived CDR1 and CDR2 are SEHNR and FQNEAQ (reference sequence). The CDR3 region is CASSLRGGNTIYF. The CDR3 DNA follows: TGTGCCAGCAGCCTAAGAGGAGGGAACACCATATATTTT.

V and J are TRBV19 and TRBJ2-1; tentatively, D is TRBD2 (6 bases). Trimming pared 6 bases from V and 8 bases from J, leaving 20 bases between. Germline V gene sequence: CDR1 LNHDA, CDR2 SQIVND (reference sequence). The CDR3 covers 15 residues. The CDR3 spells CASSPGTGAGYEQFF. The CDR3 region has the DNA TGTGCCAGTAGCCCGGGTACGGGTGCGGGGTATGAGCAGTTCTTC.

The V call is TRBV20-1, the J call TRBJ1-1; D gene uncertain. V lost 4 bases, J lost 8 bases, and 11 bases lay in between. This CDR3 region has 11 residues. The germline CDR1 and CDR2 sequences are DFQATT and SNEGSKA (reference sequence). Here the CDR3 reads CSANPRGEAFF. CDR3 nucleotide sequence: TGCAGTGCTAATCCCCGAGGGGAAGCTTTCTTT.

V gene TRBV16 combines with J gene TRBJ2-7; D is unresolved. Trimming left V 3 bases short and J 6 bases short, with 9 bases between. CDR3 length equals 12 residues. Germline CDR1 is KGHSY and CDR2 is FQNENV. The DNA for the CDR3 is TGTGCCAGCAGCCAGGGTCCGGGCGAGCAGTACTTC. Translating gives CASSQGPGEQYF.

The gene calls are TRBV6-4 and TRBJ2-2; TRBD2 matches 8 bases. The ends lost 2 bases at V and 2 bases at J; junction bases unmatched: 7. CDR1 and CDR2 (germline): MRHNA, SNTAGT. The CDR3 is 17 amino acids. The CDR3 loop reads CASSDLGGGRNTGELFF. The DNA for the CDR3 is TGTGCCAGCAGTGACCTCGGGGGGGGCCGTAACACCGGGGAGCTGTTTTTT.

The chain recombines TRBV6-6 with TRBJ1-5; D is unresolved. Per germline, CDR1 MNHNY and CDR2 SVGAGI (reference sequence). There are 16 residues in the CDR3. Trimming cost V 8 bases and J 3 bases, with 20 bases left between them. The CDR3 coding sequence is TGTGCCAGCGCCGACCGGGAGGGTCGTGACAATCAGCCCCAGCATTTT. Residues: CASADREGRDNQPQHF.

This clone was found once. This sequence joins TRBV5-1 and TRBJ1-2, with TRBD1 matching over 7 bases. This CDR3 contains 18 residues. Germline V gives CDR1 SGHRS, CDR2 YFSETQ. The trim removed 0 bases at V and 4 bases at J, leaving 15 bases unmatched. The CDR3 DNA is TGCGCCAGCAGCTTGGAGGGCCGTGCGGGACAGAGCCTCTATGGCTACACCTTC. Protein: CASSLEGRAGQSLYGYTF.